This T cell receptor (beta chain) was recovered during a study of T cell responses to AZD1222 COVID-19 vaccine. Points from the study as a whole: Two AZD1222 doses significantly raised spike-specific TCR breadth and depth over controls. Donors were largely white British and mainly female; clonal diversity was possibly underestimated. Of spike-specific TCRs, nearly half reportedly target regions left unmutated in variants.

Points on this clone: The antigen remains unidentified.

V was cut by 5 bases and J by 2 bases, with 16 bases left in between. This CDR3 comprises 16 residues. CDR1 is KGHSH, CDR2 LQKENI, per germline. Sequencing used immunoSEQ multiplex PCR; TCRdb keeps in-frame clones, though not all of them. The profile shows under 95,000 clones, roughly 88% of them singletons. Recipients boosted at about 4 weeks or about 12 weeks are pooled. The TCR originated in an adult who received the AZD1222 COVID-19 vaccine. This chain connects TRBV18 to TRBJ1-5; D is possibly TRBD1 (6 bases). The material sequenced was peripheral blood, taken 28 days after the second AZD1222 dose. The CDR3 DNA reads TGTGCCAGCTCAACAGGTATAGGACAGCGCAATCAGCCCCAGCATTTT. Amino acid sequence: CASSTGIGQRNQPQHF.